The 6 T cell receptor beta chains below were found in one sample sequenced in a study of CD8+CD57+ T cells in acquired aplastic anemia. Sequencing was done on patients that had shown CD8+CD57+ cell expansion by flow cytometry. Profiling that covered TCR beta VDJ and CDR3 relied on genomic DNA as its template. TCRdb analysed the reads with MiXCR anew, one entry per CDR3 protein. The sample holds 120,000 or so distinct CDR3 sequences, almost 40% seen once. Specimen: sorted CD4+, CD8+, or CD8+CD57+ T cells (not recorded which) from PBMCs. The receptors were gathered from a human donor with aplastic anemia.

The gene calls are TRBV10-3 and TRBJ1-6; D is perhaps TRBD1 (5 bases). CDR1 ENHRY and CDR2 SYGVKD come from the germline V gene. The CDR3 spans 13 residues. The V gene lost 2 bases and the J gene lost 7 bases, with 6 bases spanning the gap. The CDR3 is CAISEQGNSPLHF. The CDR3 DNA reads TGTGCCATCAGTGAGCAGGGAAATTCACCCCTCCACTTT.

This clonotype was seen many times. J is TRBJ2-1 and V is TRBV4-2, with 9 bases fitting TRBD1. CDR3 length equals 16 residues. CDR1 and CDR2 (germline): LGHNA, YNFKEQ. Losses at the gene ends were 6 bases for V and 1 base for J; bases not matched to a gene: 7. The CDR3, as DNA: TGTGCCAGCAGACCAGGACAGGGGAAATCCTACAATGAGCAGTTCTTC. This sequence encodes CASRPGQGKSYNEQFF.

This clonotype has at least ten counts. The chain has TRBV20-1 and TRBJ2-2; D is ambiguous. The CDR3 is made up of 14 amino acids. Trimming cost V 5 bases and J 4 bases, with 14 bases left between them. The germline V gene encodes CDR1 DFQATT and CDR2 SNEGSKA (reference sequence). The CDR3 DNA sequence: TGCAGTGCTTCTGACGGACCGGGCACCGGGGAGCTGTTTTTT. Residues: CSASDGPGTGELFF.

The table lists this clonotype with many counts. The J gene is TRBJ2-5, the V gene TRBV5-4; D is undetermined. Germline CDR1 is SGHNT and CDR2 is YYREEE (reference sequence). CDR3 size: 12 residues. V was trimmed by 2 bases and J by 5 bases, leaving 7 bases between them. Written as DNA, the CDR3 is TGTGCCAGCAGCTTCGCTGGGGAGACCCAGTACTTC. This sequence encodes CASSFAGETQYF.

This clonotype was detected ten times or more. The J gene is TRBJ2-1, the V gene TRBV10-2; D is uncertain. Deletions cut 5 bases from V and 10 bases from J, with 12 bases between. CDR1 WSHSY and CDR2 SAAADI come from the germline V gene. This CDR3 comprises 12 residues. The CDR3 nucleotides are TGCGCCAGCAGTTTCGAACAAGGAGAGCAGTTCTTC. Residues: CASSFEQGEQFF.

The J gene is TRBJ2-7, the V gene TRBV19; maybe TRBD1 (6 bases). V lost 5 bases to trimming and J lost 4 bases, with 18 bases between them. Germline-derived CDR1 and CDR2 are LNHDA and SQIVND (reference sequence). This CDR3 contains 15 residues. In nucleotides, the CDR3 is TGTGCCAGTAGTCCCGACGTAGGGGGAGTTTACGAGCAGTACTTC. Its translation: CASSPDVGGVYEQYF.